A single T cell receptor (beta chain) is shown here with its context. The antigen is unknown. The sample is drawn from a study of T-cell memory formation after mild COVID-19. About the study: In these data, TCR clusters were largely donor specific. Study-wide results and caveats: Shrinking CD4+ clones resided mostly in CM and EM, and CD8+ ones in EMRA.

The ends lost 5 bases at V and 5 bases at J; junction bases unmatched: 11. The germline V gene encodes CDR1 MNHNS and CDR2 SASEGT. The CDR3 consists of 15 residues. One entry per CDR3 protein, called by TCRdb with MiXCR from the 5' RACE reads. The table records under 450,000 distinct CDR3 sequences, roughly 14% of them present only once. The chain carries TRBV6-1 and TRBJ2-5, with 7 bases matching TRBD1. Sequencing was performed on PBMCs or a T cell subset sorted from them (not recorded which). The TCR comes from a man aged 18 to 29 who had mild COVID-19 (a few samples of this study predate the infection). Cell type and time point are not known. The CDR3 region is CASSFLTGVGETQYF. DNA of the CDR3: TGTGCCAGCAGTTTCCTAACAGGGGTTGGGGAGACCCAGTACTTC.